These 23 T cell receptor beta chains share one sample of origin, sequenced in a study of tumor-infiltrating lymphocytes in primary liver carcinoma. Each 20-30 mg portion of unsorted bulk tissue served as the source for co-extraction of RNA and DNA. Priming with a constant-region primer yielded TCR beta cDNA from approximately 500 ng total RNA. It was through three nested multiplex PCR rounds of slightly modified ARM-PCR that TCR beta libraries arose. The study ran its first two PCR rounds for around 10 cycles each, using TRBV1-TRBV30 forward primers and a C-beta reverse primer. Each CDR3 protein gets one entry after TCRdb re-called the multiplex PCR reads with MiXCR. The table has 100,000 to 150,000 distinct CDR3 sequences, 60% to 75% seen once. The sequencing input was liver tumor tissue from sampling region 3. Subset denoted: tumor region T3, left-lateral pole. All receptors derive from a woman aged 60-75 years with primary liver carcinoma and hepatitis B virus infection.

This clonotype showed up many times. The chain recombines TRBV6-1 with TRBJ2-7; D is possibly TRBD1 (5 bases). The CDR3 runs to 15 residues. With 3 bases removed from V and 0 bases from J, the gap between germline ends came to 12 bases. The germline V gene encodes CDR1 MNHNS and CDR2 SASEGT. The CDR3 is CASSETALYSYEQYF. The DNA for the CDR3 is TGTGCCAGCAGTGAGACAGCGCTGTACTCCTACGAGCAGTACTTC.

In this sample, this clonotype turned up many times. The chain employs TRBV6-1 and TRBJ1-5, with D unclear. Looked up from germline, CDR1 is MNHNS and CDR2 is SASEGT. This CDR3 is built from 15 residues. V lost 1 base and J 2 bases, leaving 9 bases between the germline ends. The CDR3, as DNA: TGTGCCAGCAGTGAAGACGGAGGAGGCAATCAGCCCCAGCATTTT. It specifies CASSEDGGGNQPQHF.

Comments on this clonotype: The final CDR3 position lacks the conserved phenylalanine or tryptophan, pointing to a likely read error. The rearrangement links TRBV11-2 to TRBJ2-7, with a tentative D call TRBD2 (5 bases). This CDR3 has 16 amino acids. Looked up from germline, CDR1 is SGHAT and CDR2 is FQNNGV. The CDR3 is CVSSYSWRTSGSEQYS. Here the CDR3 DNA reads TGTGTCAGCAGCTACAGCTGGAGGACCTCGGGAAGCGAGCAGTACTCC.

This clonotype was seen a few times. The V gene is TRBV19, the J gene TRBJ2-7; 9 bases are shared with TRBD2. CDR1 is LNHDA and CDR2 is SQIVND in the germline V gene (reference sequence). With V trimmed by 4 bases and J by 6 bases, 10 bases remained unmatched. The CDR3 consists of 15 residues. The CDR3 spells CASSNPLAGRSEQYF. The CDR3 DNA sequence: TGTGCCAGTAGTAACCCTCTAGCGGGAAGATCCGAGCAGTACTTC. The full variable domain, completed using reference TRBV19 and TRBJ2-7, is DGGITQSPKYLFRKEGQNVTLSCEQNLNHDAMYWYRQDPGQGLRLIYYSQIVNDFQKGDIAEGYSVSREKKESFPLTVTSAQKNPTAFYLCASSNPLAGRSEQYFGPGTRLTVT.

On this clonotype: Since a much larger clone is just one base distant, this may be a read error. The chain has TRBV5-6 and TRBJ2-2; 8 nucleotides align to TRBD2. Germline V lookup: CDR1 SGHDT, CDR2 YYEEEE. The length of the CDR3 is 16 residues. V lost 6 bases and J lost 7; bases outside the gene matches: 14. The chain's CDR3 is CASIRRVSGKVGELFF. DNA for the CDR3: TGTGCCAGCATCCGGCGTGTTAGCGGGAAAGTCGGGGAGCTGTTTTTT.

This chain uses TRBV20-1 with TRBJ2-3; D is unclear. The CDR3 covers 12 residues. Per the germline V gene, CDR1 is DFQATT and CDR2 is SNEGSKA (reference sequence). V was shortened by 0 bases and J by 11 bases, with 12 bases between the two germline ends. In DNA form, the CDR3 reads TGCAGTGCTAGAGATCTGGCTCTTCGGCAGTATTTT. It translates to CSARDLALRQYF.

The V gene is TRBV5-1, the J gene TRBJ2-1, with 11 nucleotides matching TRBD2. The CDR3 spans 15 residues. With V trimmed by 10 bases and J by 8 bases, 14 bases remained unmatched. The germline V gene encodes CDR1 SGHRS and CDR2 YFSETQ. The CDR3 loop is CAGRAVTSGSYEQFF. CDR3 DNA sequence: TGCGCCGGCCGTGCGGTCACTAGCGGGAGCTATGAGCAGTTCTTC.

A note on this clonotype: In this CDR3 the conserved last residue, phenylalanine or tryptophan, is missing, so a read error is likely. The CDR3, as DNA: TGTGCCAGCAGCTTAGGAGGCGGGAGGCTTGGTGAGCAGTTCTCC. Protein sequence: CASSLGGGRLGEQFS. This chain links TRBV11-2 with TRBJ2-1; 8 bases line up with TRBD2. Germline-derived CDR1 and CDR2 are SGHAT and FQNNGV. This CDR3 has 15 residues. The J segment lost 9 bases and the V segment lost 1 base, leaving 8 bases of the junction unmatched.

About this clonotype: The germline gene is not matched at one end of the junction; a read error may be the cause. The V and J genes are TRBV6-1 and TRBJ1-5; 8 nucleotides match TRBD1. The CDR3 extends over 17 amino acids. CDR1 is MNHNS and CDR2 is SASEGT in the germline V gene. CDR3 amino acids: CAGSVRGTRDRYQPQHF. DNA of the CDR3: TGTGCCGGCAGTGTTCGCGGGACCCGGGACAGGTATCAGCCCCAGCATTTT.

Remarks on this clonotype: The junction and the germline gene differ at one end; a read error may be behind it. The genes are TRBV11-2 and TRBJ2-1; 8 bases align to TRBD2. CDR1 and CDR2 from the germline V gene are SGHAT and FQNNGV. The CDR3 has 18 amino acids. CDR3 sequence reads: CASSYPTGTNGRGNEQFF. Here the CDR3 DNA reads TGCGCCAGCAGTTACCCCACCGGGACTAACGGGAGGGGTAATGAGCAGTTCTTC.

About this clonotype itself: A much larger clone differs by one base, so this may be a read error. The rearrangement links TRBV28 to TRBJ2-2; 7 positions match TRBD1. V lost 6 bases to trimming and J lost 4 bases; unmatched junction nucleotides: 8. In germline, CDR1 is MDHEN, CDR2 SYDVKM. The CDR3 totals 15 residues. The CDR3 is CASSGQEAFTGELFF. Here the CDR3 DNA reads TGTGCCAGCAGCGGACAGGAAGCCTTCACCGGGGAGCTGTTTTTT.

Regarding this clonotype: A read error may produce the germline difference seen at one junction end. The chain is built from TRBV11-3 and TRBJ2-5; 7 bases are shared with TRBD2. This CDR3 is built from 17 residues. The germline V gene has CDR1 SGHNT and CDR2 YENEEA. CDR3 sequence reads: CTSSLGRGEWGVEDQYF. CDR3 nucleotide sequence: TGTACCAGCAGCTTAGGTCGGGGGGAGTGGGGTGTAGAAGACCAGTACTTC.

Details on this clonotype: One end of the junction does not line up with germline, which may come from a read error. The chain couples TRBV11-2 to TRBJ2-5; 7 nucleotides match TRBD1. Germline V gene sequence: CDR1 SGHAT, CDR2 FQNNGV. The CDR3 sequence is 13 residues long. CDR3 loop: CASSLQGLEIQYF. The CDR3 bases are TGCGCCAGCAGCTTACAGGGGCTAGAGATCCAGTACTTC.

The V call is TRBV29-1, the J call TRBJ2-5; no definite D call. This CDR3 contains 15 residues. Per germline, CDR1 SQVTM and CDR2 ANQGSEA. The CDR3 DNA reads as TGCAGTATTGAAGGTGTAGGAAATGGTCAAGAGACCCAGTACTTC. This sequence encodes CSIEGVGNGQETQYF.

This clonotype rates as medium-sized. Here the CDR3 reads CASSYGYEQYF. For the CDR3, the DNA is TGTGCCAGCAGCTATGGATACGAGCAGTACTTC. The chain carries TRBV11-3 and TRBJ2-7; D is undetermined. The CDR3 is 11 residues long. Trimming took off 4 bases at V and 4 bases at J, with 5 bases between the two ends. The germline CDR1 and CDR2 sequences are SGHNT and YENEEA.

This clonotype was seen more than once but under ten times. A much larger clone differs from this one at a single base, so this may be a read error. This sequence joins TRBV28 and TRBJ2-1, with 9 bases identical to TRBD2. J was trimmed by 1 base and V by 6 bases; bases with no gene match: 7. Germline V gives CDR1 MDHEN, CDR2 SYDVKM. The CDR3 length is 16 residues. The CDR3 here is CASRRGGFRSYNEQFF. CDR3 nucleotides: TGTGCCAGCAGGCGGGGGGGCTTTAGGTCCTACAATGAGCAGTTCTTC.

Points on this clonotype: One junction end disagrees with the germline gene, perhaps due to a read error. V and J are TRBV11-2 and TRBJ2-7, with 8 bases that match TRBD2. This CDR3 has 18 residues. CDR1 SGHAT and CDR2 FQNNGV come from the germline V gene. Here the CDR3 reads CTISIDWVSLAGPYEQYF. As DNA, the CDR3 is TGTACCATCAGTATAGATTGGGTCAGTCTAGCGGGTCCCTACGAGCAGTATTTC.

Worth noting for this clonotype: The junction departs from the called germline gene at one end, perhaps through a read error. V is TRBV4-2 and J is TRBJ2-3, with D possibly being TRBD2 (6 bases). The CDR3 covers 16 residues. CDR1 and CDR2 from the germline V gene are LGHNA and YNFKEQ. CDR3 residues: CASSLGTGRYTDTQYF. Written as DNA, the CDR3 is TGCGCCAGCAGCCTTGGGACTGGCAGATACACAGATACGCAGTATTTT.

A word on this clonotype: Just one base apart from a much larger clone, this may be a read error. This rearrangement joins TRBV6-6 to TRBJ2-5, with D hard to call. V dropped 6 bases and J dropped 2 bases, with 13 bases sitting between them. Per germline, CDR1 MNHNY and CDR2 SVGAGI (reference sequence). The CDR3 covers 14 residues. The CDR3 sequence is CASSSTAPQETQYF. CDR3 nucleotide sequence: TGTGCCAGCAGCTCCACCGCTCCACAAGAGACCCAGTACTTC.

This clonotype is a singleton in its sample. The rearrangement uses TRBV11-2 and TRBJ2-7, with D possibly matching TRBD1 (6 bases). Germline V gives CDR1 SGHAT, CDR2 FQNNGV. V was clipped by 6 bases and J by 3 bases, with 18 bases between them. The CDR3 loop spans 15 amino acids. The CDR3 is CASRPYVRDNYEQYF. The CDR3 DNA sequence: TGTGCCAGCAGGCCATACGTTCGGGACAACTACGAGCAGTACTTC. Filled out from reference TRBV11-2 and TRBJ2-7, the complete variable domain reads EAGVAQSPRYKIIEKRQSVAFWCNPISGHATLYWYQQILGQGPKLLIQFQNNGVVDDSQLPKDRFSAERLKGVDSTLKIQPAKLEDSAVYLCASRPYVRDNYEQYFGPGTRLTVT.

This chain joins TRBV7-9 and TRBJ1-1; tentative D call: TRBD1 (6 bases). Trimming took 6 bases from V and 5 from J, leaving 25 bases between them. The CDR3 is 17 amino acids. Germline V gives CDR1 SEHNR, CDR2 FQNEAQ (reference sequence). The CDR3 loop is CASRWDISDWGTTEAFF. The CDR3 DNA is TGTGCCAGCAGGTGGGACATCTCCGATTGGGGTACAACTGAAGCTTTCTTT.

On this clonotype itself: The missing conserved phenylalanine or tryptophan at the end of this CDR3 makes a read error likely. The V call is TRBV12-3 or TRBV12-4, the J call TRBJ1-5, with 7 positions matching TRBD1. V lost 6 bases and J lost 4; bases outside the gene matches: 6. CDR3 size: 14 residues. CDR3 region: CASRPDRDNQPQHI. The CDR3 DNA reads as TGTGCCAGCAGGCCTGACAGGGATAATCAGCCCCAGCATATT.

Points on this clonotype: Being one base from a much bigger clone, this may be a read error. The V and J genes are TRBV7-9 and TRBJ1-1; 7 nucleotides align to TRBD1. Germline lookup yields CDR1 SEHNR and CDR2 FQNEAQ (reference sequence). Losses at the gene ends were 9 bases for V and 1 base for J; bases not matched to a gene: 11. This CDR3 region has 15 residues. Here the CDR3 DNA reads TGTGCCAGGAGCCCAGGGGGGACAGCGAACACTGAAGCTTTCTTT. This sequence encodes CARSPGGTANTEAFF. Complete variable domain (other parts from reference TRBV7-9 and TRBJ1-1): DTGVSQNPRHKITKRGQNVTFRCDPISEHNRLYWYRQTLGQGPEFLTYFQNEAQLEKSRLLSDRFSAERPKGSFSTLEIQRTEQGDSAMYLCARSPGGTANTEAFFGQGTRLTVV.